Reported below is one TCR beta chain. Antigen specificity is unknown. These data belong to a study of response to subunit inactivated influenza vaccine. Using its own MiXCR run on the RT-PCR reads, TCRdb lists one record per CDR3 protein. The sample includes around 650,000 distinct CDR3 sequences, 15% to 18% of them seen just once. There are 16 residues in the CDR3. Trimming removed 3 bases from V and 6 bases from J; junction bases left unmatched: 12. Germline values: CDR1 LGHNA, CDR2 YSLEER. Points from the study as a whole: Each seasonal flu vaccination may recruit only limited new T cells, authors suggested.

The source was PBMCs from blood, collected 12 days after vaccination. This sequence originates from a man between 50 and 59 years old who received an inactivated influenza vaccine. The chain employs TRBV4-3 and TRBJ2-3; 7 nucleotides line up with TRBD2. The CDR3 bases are TGCGCCAGCAGCCAGATAACGGGAGAGGGAGGGGATACGCAGTATTTT. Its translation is CASSQITGEGGDTQYF.